The 13 T cell receptor beta chains in this list originate from one sample, sequenced in a study of PD-L1 blockade in urothelial cancer. As for time point: peripheral blood 6 weeks after treatment start. The repertoire was sequenced with immunoSEQ multiplex PCR; TCRdb's copy has only in-frame clones and lacks some. The sample yields about 76,000 clones, 75% to 95% seen once. The sample was PBMCs, taken around atezolizumab (anti-PD-L1) treatment. These receptors originate from an elderly woman with urothelial cancer.

This rearrangement joins TRBV7-3 to TRBJ2-2; possibly TRBD1 for D (5 bases). CDR1 is SGHTA and CDR2 is FQGTGA in the germline V gene. The length of the CDR3 is 14 residues. The V end lost 5 bases, the J end lost 1 base, and 8 bases lay between the germline ends. CDR3 coding DNA: TGTGCCAGCAGCCCCGACAGGAACACCGGGGAGCTGTTTTTT. It yields the protein CASSPDRNTGELFF.

The chain combines TRBV5-4 with TRBJ2-7; 9 bases fit TRBD1. With 4 bases clipped from V and 5 bases from J, the junction kept 7 bases outside the gene matches. Germline values: CDR1 SGHNT, CDR2 YYREEE (reference sequence). The CDR3 spans 14 residues. DNA of the CDR3: TGTGCCAGCAGCCCCGGGGACAGGGTCCACGAGCAGTACTTC. This translates into CASSPGDRVHEQYF.

This chain links TRBV6-5 with TRBJ1-4; 7 positions match TRBD1. V lost 6 bases, J lost 4 bases, and 5 bases stayed unmatched. The CDR3 has 14 residues. The germline V gene has CDR1 MNHEY and CDR2 SVGAGI. The CDR3 protein is CASSEGQSNEKLFF. The CDR3 DNA sequence: TGTGCCAGCAGCGAGGGACAGAGTAATGAAAAACTGTTTTTT.

The V and J genes are TRBV12-5 and TRBJ2-3, with D perhaps TRBD2 (6 bases). Germline V CDR1 and CDR2: LGHNT, FRNRAP. The CDR3 is 15 amino acids. Trimming left V 5 bases short and J 2 bases short, with 14 bases between. The CDR3 DNA follows: TGTGCTAGTGGTGGAGGGGACCATTTCACAGATACGCAGTATTTT. This gives the protein CASGGGDHFTDTQYF.

This clone was detected only once. This chain uses TRBV6-6 with TRBJ2-1, with D perhaps matching TRBD2 (5 bases). This CDR3 is 13 amino acids long. Germline V gene data show CDR1 as MNHNY and CDR2 as SVGAGI (reference sequence). V was cut by 2 bases and J by 4 bases, with 6 bases left in between. CDR3 protein: CASSYGRYNEQFF. The DNA of the CDR3 is TGTGCCAGCAGTTACGGGAGATACAATGAGCAGTTCTTC.

This clone came up once. The chain links TRBV2 to TRBJ1-2; D is perhaps TRBD1 (6 bases). Germline CDR1 reads SNHLY; CDR2 reads FYNNEI. The CDR3 runs to 14 residues. The V end lost 7 bases, the J end lost 8 bases, and 20 bases lay between the germline ends. The CDR3 here is CASNADSQGGGYTF. CDR3 DNA: TGTGCCAGCAACGCGGACAGCCAAGGTGGAGGCTACACCTTC.

The genes are TRBV5-1 and TRBJ2-1, with 12 bases aligning to TRBD2. The V gene end was trimmed by 4 bases and the J gene end by 3 bases; junction bases not matched to a gene: 8. This CDR3 is built from 17 residues. The germline V gene encodes CDR1 SGHRS and CDR2 YFSETQ. CDR3 nucleotide sequence: TGCGCCAGCAGCAGGACTCCGGGACTAGCGGGCTACAATGAGCAGTTCTTC. Translated, it gives CASSRTPGLAGYNEQFF.

In its sample, this clone was seen once. The rearrangement uses TRBV19 and TRBJ2-7, with unresolved D. The germline gives CDR1 LNHDA, CDR2 SQIVND (reference sequence). The CDR3 has 16 residues. V lost 6 bases to trimming and J lost 4 bases, with 22 bases between them. The CDR3 loop reads CASSQNEAVRGYEQYF. The CDR3 region has the DNA TGTGCCAGTAGCCAAAACGAAGCCGTTCGTGGTTACGAGCAGTACTTC.

V is TRBV18 and J is TRBJ2-7; a possible D gene is TRBD1 (5 bases). The CDR3 has 14 residues. Trimming pared 0 bases from V and 1 base from J, leaving 7 bases between. Germline CDR1 reads KGHSH; CDR2 reads LQKENI. CDR3 bases: TGTGCCAGCTCACCACCTAGGACATCCTACGAGCAGTACTTC. Amino acids: CASSPPRTSYEQYF.

The gene calls are TRBV5-6 and TRBJ2-1, with TRBD2 matching 7 bases. The CDR3 runs 14 residues. From germline, CDR1 is SGHDT and CDR2 YYEEEE. V shed 3 bases, J shed 7 bases, and the junction held 7 bases outside the gene matches. The CDR3 here is CASSWSGVLNEQFF. CDR3 nucleotides: TGTGCCAGCAGCTGGAGCGGGGTCTTAAATGAGCAGTTCTTC.

V gene TRBV10-3 combines with J gene TRBJ2-5; 7 nucleotides line up with TRBD2. Trimming at V came to 6 bases and at J to 5 bases, leaving 3 bases not matched to a gene. Germline lookup yields CDR1 ENHRY and CDR2 SYGVKD. CDR3 length equals 12 residues. CDR3 DNA: TGTGCCATCAGCGCGGGAGTTGAGACCCAGTACTTC. This translates into CAISAGVETQYF.

The gene calls are TRBV25-1 and TRBJ2-1, with TRBD2 as a possible D gene (6 bases). The CDR3 is 18 residues long. Germline loops: CDR1 MGHDK, CDR2 SYGVNS. V gave up 3 bases and J gave up 0 bases, with 18 bases separating them. CDR3 DNA sequence: TGTGCCAGCAGTGATGCAAGCCGGGGGATTAGCTCCTACAATGAGCAGTTCTTC. It encodes CASSDASRGISSYNEQFF. Full variable domain (rest looked up from reference TRBV25-1 and TRBJ2-1): EADIYQTPRYLVIGTGKKITLECSQTMGHDKMYWYQQDPGMELHLIHYSYGVNSTEKGDLSSESTVSRIRTEHFPLTLESARPSHTSQYLCASSDASRGISSYNEQFFGPGTRLTVL.

This chain joins TRBV30 and TRBJ1-2; a possible D gene is TRBD1 (6 bases). The CDR3 loop spans 13 amino acids. Germline CDR1 reads GTSNPN; CDR2 reads SVGIG (reference sequence). Trimming pared 0 bases from V and 8 bases from J, leaving 13 bases between. CDR3 sequence: CAWSVGQGKGYTF. The CDR3 coding sequence is TGTGCCTGGAGTGTAGGTCAGGGGAAAGGCTACACCTTC.